The sequence of this TCR beta chain was determined in a study of CD8+CD57+ T cells in acquired aplastic anemia. Across the study: Yields of DNA that came from sorted CD4+ and CD8+ cells averaged 3.2 ug.

TCR beta VDJ and CDR3 profiles were obtained from a genomic DNA template. TCRdb re-called the reads through MiXCR, storing one row per CDR3 protein. The data show 200,000 to 250,000 distinct CDR3 sequences, roughly 60% seen once. Trimming removed 3 bases at V and 5 bases at J, with 13 bases between. The CDR3 length is 14 residues. Sequenced patients had shown CD8+CD57+ cell expansion by flow cytometry. V and J are TRBV12-3 or TRBV12-4 and TRBJ2-5, with D tentatively TRBD2 (5 bases). Sequenced input: sorted CD4+, CD8+, or CD8+CD57+ T cells (not recorded which) from PBMCs. This sequence was found in a human donor with aplastic anemia. CDR3 sequence (DNA): TGTGCCAGCAGTTTCCAGCGGACGGGGGAGACCCAGTACTTC. This codes for CASSFQRTGETQYF.